This T cell receptor beta chain emerged from a study of T-cell reconstitution after alpha-beta-depleted transplantation in children. Study results and caveats: Reportedly, only several hundred clones from non-depleted graft cells drove alpha-beta T-cell counts at about two months. From surviving recipient T cells and thymic progenitors came the high day-60 TCRbeta diversity observed in some patients. T-cell counts and diversity at one year post-transplant came mainly from newly produced T cells.

This clonotype has just a few counts. Its cognate antigen is unknown. Trimming at V came to 0 bases and at J to 6 bases, leaving 5 bases not matched to a gene. The CDR3 length is 14 residues. The germline gives CDR1 SGHRS, CDR2 YFSETQ. Unique molecular identifiers were incorporated into the prepared TCRbeta library. TCRdb reprocessed the PCR reads with MiXCR, giving one entry per CDR3 protein. The data contain almost 600,000 distinct CDR3 sequences, 25% to 30% of them seen just once; the ten biggest clones take up under 45%. This rearrangement joins TRBV5-1 to TRBJ2-5; 7 nucleotides match TRBD1. This TCR was recovered from a boy under three years old with Wiskott-Aldrich syndrome, due to receive a stem cell transplant. The sequences come from PBMCs, collected before TCRalphabeta/CD19-depleted stem cell transplant. The CDR3 loop reads CASSLGQGGQTQYF. CDR3 bases: TGCGCCAGCAGCTTGGGACAGGGTGGACAGACCCAGTACTTC.